This T cell receptor (beta chain) was retrieved from a study of spatial heterogeneity in lung cancer. Indicated time point: sample taken at primary tumor resection. The authors sequenced whole RNA from tumor, nontumor lung or frozen PBMC without sorting. TCRdb passed the 5' RACE reads through MiXCR, listing each CDR3 protein once. The sample lists about 50,000 distinct CDR3 sequences, less than 9% occurring once. In germline, CDR1 is GTSNPN, CDR2 SVGIG (reference sequence). There are 14 residues in the CDR3. Losses at the gene ends were 0 bases for V and 4 bases for J; bases not matched to a gene: 4. The clonotype comes from a female donor with early-stage non-small cell lung cancer. The chain joins TRBV30 to TRBJ2-5; 8 bases agree with TRBD1. The starting material was PBMCs, obtained at surgery. CDR3 nucleotide sequence: TGTGCCTGGAGTGTACGGGGGACAGGAGAGACCCAGTACTTC. Translating gives CAWSVRGTGETQYF.